The 21 T cell receptor beta chains reported below all come from one sample, sequenced in a study of blood T cell repertoires in COVID-19. Data came from immunoSEQ multiplex PCR; TCRdb stores just in-frame clones and leaves some out. The sample includes 60,000 or so clones, over 60% of them seen just once. Sequencing was carried out using peripheral blood. These receptors were collected from a young man with COVID-19, enrolled during active disease.

The chain links TRBV4-1 to TRBJ1-2; possibly TRBD1 for D (5 bases). Germline assignment: CDR1 MGHRA and CDR2 YSYEKL. The CDR3 runs to 14 residues. The V and J ends lost 1 base and 8 bases respectively, with 14 bases between them. CDR3 DNA sequence: TGCGCCAGCAGCCAAGCGTGGGGGGAGGAAGGCTACACCTTC. Translating gives CASSQAWGEEGYTF.

The chain joins TRBV7-6 to TRBJ2-1; TRBD1 agrees at 7 bases. The germline gives CDR1 SGHVS, CDR2 FNYEAQ. The CDR3 is 16 residues long. V lost 1 base and J lost 6; bases outside the gene matches: 9. CDR3 in DNA: TGTGCCAGCAGCTTAGAAAGACAGGGTAGTAGCAATGAGCAGTTCTTC. It encodes CASSLERQGSSNEQFF.

The V call is TRBV28, the J call TRBJ1-1, with D possibly matching TRBD1 (6 bases). In germline, CDR1 is MDHEN, CDR2 SYDVKM. The germline V and J ends were trimmed by 3 bases and 1 base, with 27 bases remaining between them. The CDR3 runs 20 residues. The CDR3, as DNA: TGTGCCAGCAGTTTCGCCGGCGTAGTTCTTGGGGGCATGGGGAACACTGAAGCTTTCTTT. It encodes CASSFAGVVLGGMGNTEAFF.

The CDR3 here is CAWSTGGTDTQYF. The CDR3 bases are TGTGCCTGGAGTACAGGGGGCACAGATACGCAGTATTTT. V usage is TRBV30 and J usage is TRBJ2-3; 7 bases match TRBD1. Germline V gene sequence: CDR1 GTSNPN, CDR2 SVGIG (reference sequence). The CDR3 contains 13 residues. Losses at the gene ends were 2 bases for V and 1 base for J; bases not matched to a gene: 0.

The chain employs TRBV2 and TRBJ1-6; D not resolved. This CDR3 comprises 16 residues. V was cut by 8 bases and J by 5 bases, with 19 bases left in between. The germline gives CDR1 SNHLY, CDR2 FYNNEI. CDR3 nucleotide sequence: TGTGCCAGCCTAAACCTAGGACTTGCCAATAATTCACCCCTCCACTTT. As protein: CASLNLGLANNSPLHF.

Only a few counts were recorded for this clone. The V and J genes are TRBV10-1 and TRBJ1-1; 7 bases are a match to TRBD1. The CDR3 loop spans 14 amino acids. CDR1 and CDR2 (germline): WNHNN, SYGVQD (reference sequence). Trimming took 5 bases from V and 2 from J; bases not matched to a gene: 5. CDR3 in DNA: TGCGCCAGCAGTAAAGGACAGGTTAACACTGAAGCTTTCTTT. It translates to CASSKGQVNTEAFF.

The chain joins TRBV20-1 to TRBJ2-5; maybe TRBD1 (6 bases). Deletions cut 3 bases from V and 5 bases from J, with 19 bases between. The CDR3 loop spans 15 amino acids. Germline loops: CDR1 DFQATT, CDR2 SNEGSKA (reference sequence). CDR3 sequence: CSASMGAEGQETQYF. CDR3 nucleotide sequence: TGCAGTGCTAGTATGGGGGCGGAAGGACAGGAGACCCAGTACTTC.

The J gene is TRBJ1-6, the V gene TRBV4-3; D perhaps matches TRBD1 (5 bases). The CDR3 is 16 residues long. Per the germline V gene, CDR1 is LGHNA and CDR2 is YSLEER. The V end lost 0 bases, the J end lost 6 bases, and 12 bases lay between the germline ends. CDR3 protein: CASSQEWGIGNSPLHF. The CDR3, as DNA: TGCGCCAGCAGCCAAGAGTGGGGCATTGGTAATTCACCCCTCCACTTT.

V usage is TRBV2 and J usage is TRBJ1-5, with no clear D. This CDR3 comprises 14 residues. The V and J ends lost 3 bases and 2 bases respectively, with 8 bases between them. The V gene's germline CDR1 is SNHLY and CDR2 FYNNEI. The CDR3 protein is CASSERAGNQPQHF. CDR3 in DNA: TGTGCCAGCAGTGAGAGGGCGGGCAATCAGCCCCAGCATTTT.

The chain joins TRBV6-1 to TRBJ2-3; D is unresolved. This CDR3 spans 14 amino acids. CDR1 and CDR2 from the germline V gene are MNHNS and SASEGT. Trimming took 2 bases from V and 3 from J, leaving 9 bases between them. In nucleotides, the CDR3 is TGTGCCAGCAGTGAAAGACATGAGACAGATACGCAGTATTTT. Translation gives CASSERHETDTQYF.

The V gene is TRBV12-5, the J gene TRBJ1-5, with TRBD1 as a possible D gene (5 bases). V lost 0 bases to trimming and J lost 3 bases, with 15 bases between them. The germline CDR1 and CDR2 sequences are LGHNT and FRNRAP. This CDR3 comprises 17 residues. The CDR3: CASGLVTLTVNNQPQHF. CDR3 DNA sequence: TGTGCTAGTGGTTTGGTAACTCTGACAGTGAACAATCAGCCCCAGCATTTT.

This rearrangement joins TRBV4-1 to TRBJ2-2; D not certain. This CDR3 spans 15 amino acids. Trimming left V 4 bases short and J 5 bases short, with 14 bases between. The germline V gene encodes CDR1 MGHRA and CDR2 YSYEKL. The CDR3 sequence is CASSPRAVETGELFF. For the CDR3, the DNA is TGCGCCAGCAGCCCGAGAGCCGTAGAGACCGGGGAGCTGTTTTTT.

The chain uses TRBV5-1 and TRBJ2-7; D is unresolved. The germline CDR1 and CDR2 sequences are SGHRS and YFSETQ. The CDR3 length is 13 residues. The ends were cut back, 3 bases at V and 4 bases at J, with 11 bases in the middle. CDR3 sequence (DNA): TGCGCCAGCAGCTCCCAGACATCTTACGAGCAGTACTTC. Its protein product is CASSSQTSYEQYF.

The V and J genes are TRBV11-3 and TRBJ2-5, with TRBD2 matching over 16 bases. The CDR3 sequence is 17 residues long. After removal of 4 bases from V and 5 bases from J, the junction contained 7 bases not matched to a gene. Germline CDR1 SGHNT, CDR2 YENEEA. CDR3 nucleotides: TGTGCCAGCAGCTCCGGGACTAGCGGGGGGGCCGGGGAGACCCAGTACTTC. Translation gives CASSSGTSGGAGETQYF.

This rearrangement joins TRBV2 to TRBJ1-4; 12 bases line up with TRBD1. CDR3 length: 18 amino acids. Germline V CDR1 and CDR2: SNHLY, FYNNEI. V trimming: 9 bases; J trimming: 8 bases; junction bases outside the gene matches: 19. CDR3: CASDLTGTGGASQEKLFF. CDR3 coding DNA: TGTGCCAGTGACCTTACCGGGACAGGGGGCGCCTCCCAAGAAAAACTGTTTTTT.

The J gene is TRBJ2-7, the V gene TRBV5-1, with 7 bases matching TRBD1. CDR1 is SGHRS and CDR2 is YFSETQ in the germline V gene. This CDR3 has 17 amino acids. J was trimmed by 3 bases and V by 1 base; bases with no gene match: 13. The CDR3 spells CASSLRNFGGQNYEQYF. The DNA of the CDR3 is TGCGCCAGCAGCTTGAGAAATTTTGGGGGACAGAACTACGAGCAGTACTTC.

The V call is TRBV5-4, the J call TRBJ1-6; D unclear. The CDR3 is made up of 14 amino acids. Per germline, CDR1 SGHNT and CDR2 YYREEE (reference sequence). The V end lost 4 bases, the J end lost 9 bases, and 14 bases lay between the germline ends. CDR3 coding DNA: TGTGCCAGCAGCGTGGCCGGTTGGGCTTCACCCCTCCACTTT. Translation: CASSVAGWASPLHF.

This clone was recorded a few times. The V and J genes are TRBV20-1 and TRBJ2-3, with 8 positions matching TRBD2. This CDR3 is built from 15 residues. CDR1 and CDR2 from the germline V gene are DFQATT and SNEGSKA (reference sequence). Trimming took 3 bases from V and 4 from J; bases not matched to a gene: 9. CDR3 loop: CSASSGRAWADTQYF. The CDR3 DNA reads as TGCAGTGCTAGTTCCGGGAGGGCCTGGGCAGATACGCAGTATTTT.

This clone has only a few counts. The V and J genes are TRBV7-8 and TRBJ2-7, with 8 bases lining up with TRBD1. This CDR3 region has 18 residues. Germline V lookup: CDR1 SGHVS, CDR2 FQNEAQ. J was trimmed by 6 bases and V by 5 bases; bases with no gene match: 21. The CDR3 spells CASSPRARQGIGGGEQYF. CDR3 in DNA: TGTGCCAGCAGCCCAAGGGCGAGACAGGGGATCGGTGGGGGCGAGCAGTACTTC.

The chain couples TRBV28 to TRBJ2-5, with D tentatively TRBD2 (6 bases). Trimming took 7 bases from V and 0 from J, leaving 18 bases between them. The CDR3 length is 16 residues. Germline CDR1 is MDHEN and CDR2 is SYDVKM. DNA for the CDR3: TGTGCCAGCACCGCGATCCTTCGGGGGTACCAAGAGACCCAGTACTTC. The encoded protein is CASTAILRGYQETQYF.

The chain is built from TRBV11-2 and TRBJ2-3, with D possibly matching TRBD2 (5 bases). CDR1 is SGHAT, CDR2 FQNNGV, per germline. This CDR3 spans 17 amino acids. V lost 0 bases, J lost 1 base, and 14 bases lay in between. The CDR3: CASSLEGTGWGTDTQYF. As DNA, the CDR3 is TGTGCCAGCAGCTTAGAAGGTACGGGATGGGGCACAGATACGCAGTATTTT.